These 31 T cell receptor beta chains share one sample of origin, sequenced in a study of T-cell memory formation after mild COVID-19. MiXCR, applied by TCRdb to the 5' RACE reads, yields one record per CDR3 protein. The repertoire holds hundreds of thousands of distinct CDR3 sequences, with about 13% as singletons. Material: PBMCs or a T cell subset sorted from them (not recorded which). The receptors originated from a man aged 18-30 years who had mild COVID-19 (a few samples of this study predate the infection). Cell type and time point are not known.

J is TRBJ2-3 and V is TRBV27, with a possible D match to TRBD1 (6 bases). This CDR3 spans 14 amino acids. CDR1 and CDR2 (germline): MNHEY, SMNVEV (reference sequence). The V end lost 6 bases, the J end lost 4 bases, and 14 bases lay between the germline ends. The CDR3 bases are TGTGCCAGCAGAACAGGGAACACGGCAGATACGCAGTATTTT. Translating gives CASRTGNTADTQYF.

The chain carries TRBV5-1 and TRBJ2-3; 10 bases align to TRBD2. The CDR3 covers 22 residues. V shed 0 bases and J 0 bases; nucleotides not matched to a gene: 19. Germline V gene sequence: CDR1 SGHRS, CDR2 YFSETQ. The CDR3 DNA reads as TGCGCCAGCAGCTTGGCCCGCACTAGCGGGGCCCCCTTACCTTCTAGCACAGATACGCAGTATTTT. Translating gives CASSLARTSGAPLPSSTDTQYF. The variable domain in full, completed from reference TRBV5-1 and TRBJ2-3, reads KAGVTQTPRYLIKTRGQQVTLSCSPISGHRSVSWYQQTPGQGLQFLFEYFSETQRNKGNFPGRFSGRQFSNSRSEMNVSTLELGDSALYLCASSLARTSGAPLPSSTDTQYFGPGTRLTVL.

The table lists this clonotype with many counts. V gene TRBV7-6 combines with J gene TRBJ2-3; D gene ambiguous. Germline V lookup: CDR1 SGHVS, CDR2 FNYEAQ. Between the trimmed V and J ends, which lost 8 bases and 6 bases, there was a span of 9 bases. The CDR3 consists of 11 residues. CDR3 sequence reads: CASRLADTQYF. DNA of the CDR3: TGTGCCAGCCGCCTTGCGGATACGCAGTATTTT.

The gene calls are TRBV6-5 and TRBJ1-6; D unclear. V was shortened by 6 bases and J by 10 bases, with 16 bases between the two germline ends. Germline values: CDR1 MNHEY, CDR2 SVGAGI. This CDR3 is 14 amino acids long. CDR3 bases: TGTGCCAGCAGATGGACTGGATTGGGGTCACCCCTCCACTTT. It is translated as CASRWTGLGSPLHF.

This clonotype was seen a few times. This chain joins TRBV7-3 and TRBJ2-3; 8 nucleotides agree with TRBD2. Germline CDR1 and CDR2: SGHTA and FQGTGA. The CDR3 covers 16 residues. The ends lost 0 bases at V and 1 base at J; junction bases unmatched: 3. CDR3 loop: CASSLTLSGGTDTQYF. The CDR3 DNA reads as TGTGCCAGCAGCTTAACGCTTAGCGGGGGCACAGATACGCAGTATTTT.

V is TRBV5-1 and J is TRBJ2-1; 9 bases line up with TRBD1. CDR1 is SGHRS and CDR2 is YFSETQ in the germline V gene. After removal of 2 bases from V and 7 bases from J, the junction contained 7 bases not matched to a gene. The CDR3 consists of 15 residues. As DNA, the CDR3 is TGCGCCAGCAGCTTAGGGACAGGGATCTGGAATGAGCAGTTCTTC. As protein: CASSLGTGIWNEQFF.

This clonotype was picked up a small number of times. V usage is TRBV4-3 and J usage is TRBJ2-2; D perhaps matches TRBD2 (6 bases). CDR1 and CDR2 from the germline V gene are LGHNA and YSLEER. Between the trimmed V and J ends, which lost 0 bases and 1 base, there was a span of 12 bases. The CDR3 extends over 17 amino acids. The chain's CDR3 is CASSQDPQGLNTGELFF. The CDR3 DNA reads as TGCGCCAGCAGCCAAGATCCCCAGGGACTGAACACCGGGGAGCTGTTTTTT.

This sequence joins TRBV4-1 and TRBJ2-3; TRBD2 aligns across 12 bases. V dropped 0 bases and J dropped 4; count of bases not matched to a gene: 11. The CDR3 loop spans 19 amino acids. Per germline, CDR1 MGHRA and CDR2 YSYEKL. CDR3 region: CASSQERSLAGGQSDTQYF. The CDR3 nucleotides read TGCGCCAGCAGCCAAGAAAGATCGCTAGCGGGGGGGCAATCAGATACGCAGTATTTT.

The sample holds many counts of this clonotype. This rearrangement joins TRBV7-9 to TRBJ2-5, with no clear D. The V gene's germline CDR1 is SEHNR and CDR2 FQNEAQ (reference sequence). V dropped 1 base and J dropped 5 bases, with 11 bases sitting between them. The length of the CDR3 is 14 residues. In nucleotides, the CDR3 is TGTGCCAGCAGCTTAGGCTCGGGCATGGAGACCCAGTACTTC. Translating gives CASSLGSGMETQYF.

This chain links TRBV20-1 with TRBJ2-5, with unresolved D. CDR3 length: 14 residues. Trimming removed 3 bases at V and 3 bases at J, with 14 bases between. CDR1 and CDR2 (germline): DFQATT, SNEGSKA (reference sequence). The CDR3 sequence: CSASVAFIEETQYF. The CDR3 nucleotides are TGCAGTGCTAGCGTAGCCTTTATAGAAGAGACCCAGTACTTC.

This clonotype was found a few times. V gene TRBV6-2 or TRBV6-3 combines with J gene TRBJ1-1, with D hard to call. The CDR3 runs 15 residues. Germline CDR1 reads MNHEY; CDR2 reads SVGEGT. Trimming stripped 7 bases from V and 8 bases from J, with 23 bases between. CDR3 loop: CASIPGRAYREEAFF. The CDR3 region has the DNA TGTGCCAGCATCCCGGGGAGGGCCTACCGCGAAGAAGCTTTCTTT.

This clonotype appeared many times. The rearrangement joins TRBV25-1 to TRBJ2-5; 11 positions agree with TRBD2. The junction had 7 bases not matched to a gene; V was cut back by 3 bases and J by 1 base. CDR3 length: 17 residues. From germline, CDR1 is MGHDK and CDR2 SYGVNS. CDR3 residues: CASSDPSSGGPQETQYF. The CDR3 nucleotides are TGTGCCAGCAGTGACCCCTCTAGCGGGGGGCCCCAAGAGACCCAGTACTTC. The full variable domain, in which reference TRBV25-1 and TRBJ2-5 provide the parts outside the CDR3, is EADIYQTPRYLVIGTGKKITLECSQTMGHDKMYWYQQDPGMELHLIHYSYGVNSTEKGDLSSESTVSRIRTEHFPLTLESARPSHTSQYLCASSDPSSGGPQETQYFGPGTRLLVL.

The rearrangement joins TRBV21-1 to TRBJ2-5; the D segment call TRBD2 is taken from the table without a DNA check. TRBV21-1 is described as a pseudogene. CDR3 size: 15 residues. CDR3 DNA: TGTGCCAGCAGTCCTAAGGCTGGAGGGGGAGAGACCCAGTACTTC. Encoded protein: CASSPKAGGGETQYF.

The chain is built from TRBV11-2 and TRBJ2-5; 11 bases are shared with TRBD2. This CDR3 region has 17 residues. Trimming cost V 5 bases and J 2 bases; bases outside gene matches: 10. Germline CDR1 SGHAT, CDR2 FQNNGV. CDR3 region: CASSPELAGGYQETQYF. CDR3 nucleotide sequence: TGTGCCAGCAGCCCGGAGCTAGCGGGGGGCTATCAAGAGACCCAGTACTTC.

The CDR3 is CASSPGGGNYEQYF. The DNA for the CDR3 is TGTGCCAGCTCACCGGGGGGGGGAAACTACGAGCAGTACTTC. This chain joins TRBV18 and TRBJ2-7, with 7 positions matching TRBD2. J lost 3 bases, V lost 3 bases, and 5 bases had no gene match. Germline CDR1 is KGHSH and CDR2 is LQKENI. The CDR3 consists of 14 residues.

In this sample, this clonotype turned up a few times. This sequence joins TRBV18 and TRBJ2-3; 8 nucleotides align to TRBD1. Trimming took 8 bases from V and 5 from J; bases not matched to a gene: 18. The CDR3 has 17 amino acids. Germline loops: CDR1 KGHSH, CDR2 LQKENI. This CDR3 is CASADRDLASILDTQYF. In nucleotides, the CDR3 is TGTGCCAGCGCGGACAGGGACCTCGCATCAATTTTAGATACGCAGTATTTT.

This clonotype has a count of ten or more. The rearrangement links TRBV7-9 to TRBJ1-1; 9 bases match TRBD1. V lost 5 bases and J lost 0; bases outside the gene matches: 7. CDR1 is SEHNR and CDR2 is FQNEAQ in the germline V gene (reference sequence). This CDR3 has 16 amino acids. CDR3 loop: CASSRRQGVLNTEAFF. CDR3 bases: TGTGCCAGCAGCAGGCGACAGGGGGTTTTGAACACTGAAGCTTTCTTT.

V is TRBV11-2 and J is TRBJ2-3, with a tentative D call TRBD2 (5 bases). Per the germline V gene, CDR1 is SGHAT and CDR2 is FQNNGV. The CDR3 is 15 residues long. Trimming pared 4 bases from V and 4 bases from J, leaving 15 bases between. The CDR3 region is CASSSDSRLPDTQYF. DNA of the CDR3: TGTGCCAGCAGCTCGGACTCGCGCCTTCCAGATACGCAGTATTTT.

This clonotype was observed a few times. The rearrangement joins TRBV29-1 to TRBJ1-1, with 7 bases matching TRBD1. V dropped 6 bases and J dropped 2; count of bases not matched to a gene: 12. This CDR3 has 15 amino acids. Germline CDR1 and CDR2: SQVTM and ANQGSEA. The CDR3 region is CSVREGRGHNTEAFF. In DNA form, the CDR3 reads TGCAGCGTCCGGGAGGGGAGGGGGCACAACACTGAAGCTTTCTTT.

This clonotype was detected ten times or more. The rearrangement joins TRBV6-4 to TRBJ2-1; D gene unclear. The germline gives CDR1 MRHNA, CDR2 SNTAGT. V lost 2 bases and J lost 0, with 2 bases in between. The CDR3 contains 13 residues. CDR3 DNA: TGTGCCAGCAGTGACAGCTCCTACAATGAGCAGTTCTTC. The encoded protein is CASSDSSYNEQFF.

This rearrangement joins TRBV7-6 to TRBJ2-2; D possibly uses TRBD1 or TRBD2 (5 bases each). The CDR3 consists of 18 residues. CDR1 is SGHVS and CDR2 is FNYEAQ in the germline V gene. V dropped 3 bases and J dropped 0 bases, with 17 bases sitting between them. CDR3 nucleotides: TGTGCCAGCAGCTTTGAGCCCCCCGGGGCGGCGAACACCGGGGAGCTGTTTTTT. Translation gives CASSFEPPGAANTGELFF.

This clonotype was found a few times. This rearrangement joins TRBV20-1 to TRBJ1-6; 10 nucleotides match TRBD1. Germline loops: CDR1 DFQATT, CDR2 SNEGSKA (reference sequence). The CDR3 length is 14 residues. J was trimmed by 9 bases and V by 3 bases; bases with no gene match: 5. Written as DNA, the CDR3 is TGCAGTGCTAGCCCGGGACAGGGGAGTTCACCCCTCCACTTT. Residues: CSASPGQGSSPLHF.

There are a few counts of this clonotype. The rearrangement joins TRBV7-2 to TRBJ2-7; 9 nucleotides align to TRBD1. The CDR3 is 18 residues long. With V trimmed by 5 bases and J by 0 bases, 14 bases remained unmatched. Germline-derived CDR1 and CDR2 are SGHTA and FQGNSA. This chain's CDR3 is CASSPGDRAPLGSYEQYF. The CDR3 DNA sequence: TGTGCCAGCAGCCCTGGGGACAGGGCGCCTTTGGGCTCCTACGAGCAGTACTTC.

This clonotype has more than one count but fewer than ten. This chain joins TRBV4-1 and TRBJ2-5, with 9 bases lining up with TRBD1. Germline CDR1 is MGHRA and CDR2 is YSYEKL. The CDR3 runs 15 residues. V lost 0 bases to trimming and J lost 4 bases; unmatched junction nucleotides: 3. The CDR3 protein is CASSQDRDRVETQYF. The DNA for the CDR3 is TGCGCCAGCAGCCAAGACCGGGACAGGGTAGAGACCCAGTACTTC.

This clonotype was seen ten or more times. V is TRBV20-1 and J is TRBJ2-6; no clear D. Germline V gene data show CDR1 as DFQATT and CDR2 as SNEGSKA (reference sequence). Trimming took off 5 bases at V and 0 bases at J, with 14 bases between the two ends. There are 16 residues in the CDR3. The CDR3 region has the DNA TGCAGTGCTGCCCCGGACCGACCCTCTGGGGCCAACGTCCTGACTTTC. Amino acids: CSAAPDRPSGANVLTF.

The sample holds many counts of this clonotype. The J gene is TRBJ2-1, the V gene TRBV7-9; TRBD1 aligns across 10 bases. Germline V CDR1 and CDR2: SEHNR, FQNEAQ (reference sequence). The junction had 1 base not matched to a gene; V was cut back by 2 bases and J by 6 bases. The CDR3 spans 14 residues. This CDR3 is CASSLRDRGNEQFF. The CDR3 nucleotides are TGTGCCAGCAGCTTAAGGGACAGGGGCAATGAGCAGTTCTTC.

This clonotype was detected ten times or more. The J gene is TRBJ1-2, the V gene TRBV12-3 or TRBV12-4, with TRBD1 as a possible D gene (5 bases). Trimming pared 4 bases from V and 1 base from J, leaving 10 bases between. This CDR3 has 14 residues. CDR3 protein: CASSSPGDNYGYTF. As DNA, the CDR3 is TGTGCCAGCAGTTCCCCGGGGGATAACTATGGCTACACCTTC.

This clonotype was found many times. This chain links TRBV12-3 or TRBV12-4 with TRBJ2-1; 7 bases align to TRBD1. The CDR3 spans 14 residues. V lost 5 bases to trimming and J lost 1 base; unmatched junction nucleotides: 2. The CDR3 loop is CASSDRESYNEQFF. The CDR3 DNA reads TGTGCCAGCAGTGACAGGGAATCCTACAATGAGCAGTTCTTC.

In this sample, this clonotype turned up a few times. A read error may produce the germline difference seen at one junction end. CDR3: CASSVAGIDGVSNQPQHF. CDR3 nucleotides: TGTGCCAGCAGCGTAGCCGGCATTGACGGAGTTAGCAATCAGCCCCAGCATTTT. The chain couples TRBV7-9 to TRBJ1-5; D gene ambiguous. This CDR3 spans 18 amino acids. The germline V gene encodes CDR1 SEHNR and CDR2 FQNEAQ (reference sequence). Based on the CDR3 plus reference TRBV7-9 and TRBJ1-5, the full variable domain is DTGVSQNPRHKITKRGQNVTFRCDPISEHNRLYWYRQTLGQGPEFLTYFQNEAQLEKSRLLSDRFSAERPKGSFSTLEIQRTEQGDSAMYLCASSVAGIDGVSNQPQHFGDGTRLSIL.

DNA of the CDR3: TGTGCCAGCAGCATAACAGGGGGAGAGACCCAGTACTTC. This encodes CASSITGGETQYF. The gene calls are TRBV7-2 and TRBJ2-5; 8 nucleotides match TRBD1. Trimming cost V 5 bases and J 4 bases; bases outside gene matches: 3. Germline values: CDR1 SGHTA, CDR2 FQGNSA. The CDR3 consists of 13 residues.

This clonotype was picked up a small number of times. This chain connects TRBV28 to TRBJ2-7; 8 positions agree with TRBD1. The V segment lost 6 bases and the J segment 0 bases; nucleotides outside the gene matches: 7. Germline CDR1 reads MDHEN; CDR2 reads SYDVKM. This CDR3 contains 15 residues. For the CDR3, the DNA is TGTGCCAGCAGCCCCAACAGGGGGAGCTCCTACGAGCAGTACGTC. Its protein product is CASSPNRGSSYEQYV.